One and the same sample provided the 32 T cell receptor beta chains below, sequenced in a study of naive and memory T cell subsets. An oligonucleotide containing a UMI was ligated to the 3' end of TCR cDNA. Four PCR rounds used nested alpha and beta constant region primers plus the SP2 primer. A single record per CDR3 protein comes from TCRdb applying MiXCR to the 5' RACE reads. The sample yields roughly 62,000 distinct CDR3 sequences, 7.2% seen once. The origin of the receptors is a male donor in good health.

This clonotype was detected ten times or more. The chain is built from TRBV7-8 and TRBJ1-2; D is possibly TRBD1 (5 bases). There are 15 residues in the CDR3. Germline V gene sequence: CDR1 SGHVS, CDR2 FQNEAQ. Trimming took 3 bases from V and 5 from J, leaving 16 bases between them. This CDR3 reads CASSLGVTNGYGYTF. The CDR3 nucleotides read TGTGCCAGCAGCTTGGGGGTGACAAATGGTTATGGCTACACCTTC.

V gene TRBV10-3 combines with J gene TRBJ2-3; D might be TRBD2 (5 bases). Germline V gives CDR1 ENHRY, CDR2 SYGVKD. V was clipped by 4 bases and J by 6 bases, with 11 bases between them. This CDR3 is built from 13 residues. CDR3: CAISGGYPDTQYF. The CDR3 bases are TGTGCCATCAGTGGCGGGTATCCGGATACGCAGTATTTT.

The chain combines TRBV5-1 with TRBJ2-1, with TRBD2 matching over 10 bases. J was trimmed by 3 bases and V by 1 base; bases with no gene match: 1. CDR1 is SGHRS and CDR2 is YFSETQ in the germline V gene. CDR3 size: 15 residues. Here the CDR3 reads CASSLSSGSYNEQFF. The CDR3 region has the DNA TGCGCCAGCAGCTTGTCTAGCGGGAGCTACAATGAGCAGTTCTTC.

This clonotype occurred many times. This sequence joins TRBV2 and TRBJ2-2; the D gene is possibly TRBD1 (6 bases). Deletions cut 3 bases from V and 2 bases from J, with 10 bases between. The germline V gene has CDR1 SNHLY and CDR2 FYNNEI. The CDR3 is 15 amino acids. The CDR3 region is CASSETGTNTGELFF. The CDR3 DNA reads as TGTGCCAGCAGTGAGACAGGCACCAACACCGGGGAGCTGTTTTTT.

The sample holds many counts of this clonotype. The chain has TRBV19 and TRBJ2-2, with a tentative D call TRBD1 (6 bases). The germline CDR1 and CDR2 sequences are LNHDA and SQIVND (reference sequence). This CDR3 has 15 amino acids. Trimming left V 3 bases short and J 4 bases short, with 12 bases between. The CDR3 DNA reads TGTGCCAGTAGTATGGGCACAGGGCCCACCGGGGAGCTGTTTTTT. This codes for CASSMGTGPTGELFF.

The rearrangement uses TRBV6-5 and TRBJ2-1, with 10 bases that match TRBD2. The CDR3 has 15 residues. Germline CDR1 is MNHEY and CDR2 is SVGAGI. V was clipped by 2 bases and J by 10 bases; unmatched bases: 8. CDR3 sequence reads: CASSYGSGRSPEQFF. As DNA, the CDR3 is TGTGCCAGCAGTTACGGTAGCGGGAGGAGTCCGGAGCAGTTCTTC.

This clonotype was detected only a few times. V usage is TRBV10-1 and J usage is TRBJ2-1; TRBD2 matches at 12 bases. The CDR3 consists of 15 residues. CDR1 is WNHNN, CDR2 SYGVQD, per germline (reference sequence). J lost 8 bases, V lost 6 bases, and 8 bases had no gene match. CDR3 sequence reads: CASSVTSGRFHEQFF. CDR3 in DNA: TGCGCCAGCAGCGTAACTAGCGGGAGGTTCCATGAGCAGTTCTTC.

The CDR3: CSVAGTSGNEQFF. The CDR3 DNA reads as TGCAGCGTTGCCGGGACTAGCGGCAATGAGCAGTTCTTC. The chain carries TRBV29-1 and TRBJ2-1; 11 bases align to TRBD2. The germline V gene has CDR1 SQVTM and CDR2 ANQGSEA. V lost 4 bases and J lost 6; bases outside the gene matches: 2. This CDR3 comprises 13 residues.

The chain joins TRBV5-1 to TRBJ2-7; the D is unclear. The CDR3 consists of 11 residues. The germline V gene has CDR1 SGHRS and CDR2 YFSETQ. V was shortened by 3 bases and J by 6 bases, with 7 bases between the two germline ends. The CDR3 nucleotides are TGCGCCAGCAGCTCCCCAGGCGAGCAGTACTTC. Protein sequence: CASSSPGEQYF.

This clonotype was detected ten times or more. The J gene is TRBJ2-3, the V gene TRBV6-6; tentative D call: TRBD1 (6 bases). This CDR3 has 14 residues. Germline V gives CDR1 MNHNY, CDR2 SVGAGI (reference sequence). Trimming pared 6 bases from V and 4 bases from J, leaving 14 bases between. The CDR3 reads CASRDRAESDTQYF. Written as DNA, the CDR3 is TGTGCCAGCAGGGACAGAGCGGAATCAGATACGCAGTATTTT.

The chain carries TRBV6-2 or TRBV6-3 and TRBJ2-7; 8 bases fit TRBD1. Per germline, CDR1 MNHEY and CDR2 SVGEGT. V was clipped by 7 bases and J by 3 bases; unmatched bases: 8. The CDR3 totals 14 residues. The CDR3 region has the DNA TGTGCCAGCACGGCGGACAGGGCCTTCTACGAGCAGTACTTC. Translated: CASTADRAFYEQYF.

This clonotype has a count of ten or more. This chain links TRBV3-1 with TRBJ2-2; TRBD1 agrees at 9 bases. Per germline, CDR1 LGHDT and CDR2 YNNKEL (reference sequence). V shed 7 bases and J 5 bases; nucleotides not matched to a gene: 5. The CDR3 has 14 amino acids. CDR3 sequence: CASNRQGETGELFF. DNA of the CDR3: TGTGCCAGCAACCGACAGGGGGAGACCGGGGAGCTGTTTTTT.

This clonotype was counted at least ten times. The J gene is TRBJ2-1, the V gene TRBV14; D gene ambiguous. Trimming took 3 bases from V and 5 from J, leaving 2 bases between them. Germline CDR1 and CDR2: SGHDN and FVKESK. This CDR3 comprises 11 residues. The CDR3 bases are TGTGCCAGCAGCCATCACAATGAGCAGTTCTTC. The encoded protein is CASSHHNEQFF.

This clonotype was picked up a small number of times. This chain uses TRBV4-1 with TRBJ2-3; possibly TRBD2 for D (5 bases). Deletions cut 0 bases from V and 10 bases from J, with 20 bases between. Germline V gene data show CDR1 as MGHRA and CDR2 as YSYEKL. The CDR3 extends over 16 amino acids. The CDR3 here is CASSQDVALGVAAQYF. The CDR3, as DNA: TGCGCCAGCAGCCAAGATGTAGCCCTGGGAGTGGCGGCGCAGTATTTT.

This clonotype was seen many times. V and J are TRBV7-7 and TRBJ2-1; TRBD2 aligns across 9 bases. The CDR3 length is 15 residues. CDR1 SSHAT and CDR2 FNYEAQ come from the germline V gene (reference sequence). J lost 3 bases, V lost 5 bases, and 5 bases had no gene match. Here the CDR3 DNA reads TGTGCCAGCAGCGCTGGACTAGCGAGCTACAATGAGCAGTTCTTC. This translates into CASSAGLASYNEQFF.

The sample holds a few counts of this clonotype. The chain joins TRBV6-2 or TRBV6-3 to TRBJ1-1; no clear D gene. In germline, CDR1 is MNHEY, CDR2 SVGEGT. With 2 bases removed from V and 5 bases from J, the gap between germline ends came to 18 bases. This CDR3 has 16 residues. CDR3 in DNA: TGTGCCAGCAGTTACCCTATTCAAAGCCCGCGTACTGAAGCTTTCTTT. Encoded protein: CASSYPIQSPRTEAFF.

Ten or more counts support this clonotype. The chain combines TRBV30 with TRBJ2-1; 8 bases agree with TRBD2. The CDR3 runs to 14 residues. CDR1 and CDR2 from the germline V gene are GTSNPN and SVGIG (reference sequence). J gave up 1 base and V 5 bases, and 4 bases lay outside the gene matches. The CDR3 DNA follows: TGTGCCTGGGGCGGCGGGAGGTCCTACAATGAGCAGTTCTTC. This gives the protein CAWGGGRSYNEQFF.

The V gene is TRBV10-2, the J gene TRBJ1-4, with 8 bases fitting TRBD1. Germline lookup yields CDR1 WSHSY and CDR2 SAAADI. This CDR3 is built from 14 residues. V lost 0 bases and J lost 7; bases outside the gene matches: 1. The CDR3 sequence: CASSESGTGEKLFF. In DNA form, the CDR3 reads TGCGCCAGCAGTGAGTCGGGGACAGGTGAAAAACTGTTTTTT.

This clonotype was detected ten times or more. The chain employs TRBV27 and TRBJ2-7, with D tentatively TRBD2 (7 bases). The V gene lost 5 bases and the J gene lost 5 bases, with 13 bases spanning the gap. Germline-derived CDR1 and CDR2 are MNHEY and SMNVEV (reference sequence). The CDR3 is 13 amino acids. CDR3 residues: CASSPGGLNEQYF. The DNA of the CDR3 is TGTGCCAGCAGTCCCGGGGGGCTCAACGAGCAGTACTTC.

This clonotype was counted once. The rearrangement uses TRBV7-9 and TRBJ1-1; D is possibly TRBD1 (6 bases). Germline lookup yields CDR1 SEHNR and CDR2 FQNEAQ (reference sequence). The length of the CDR3 is 14 residues. The germline V and J ends were trimmed by 6 bases and 5 bases, with 16 bases remaining between them. The CDR3 is CASRTKGGHTEAFF. CDR3 coding DNA: TGTGCCAGCAGAACCAAGGGGGGACATACTGAAGCTTTCTTT.

This clonotype was found a few times. This chain connects TRBV18 to TRBJ1-1, with D tentatively TRBD1 (5 bases). Germline lookup yields CDR1 KGHSH and CDR2 LQKENI. The V end was cut by 5 bases, the J end by 3 bases, with 13 bases between. This CDR3 comprises 14 residues. CDR3: CASSMWGEDTEAFF. Written as DNA, the CDR3 is TGTGCCAGCTCAATGTGGGGGGAAGACACTGAAGCTTTCTTT.

Many counts were recorded for this clonotype. This chain joins TRBV29-1 and TRBJ2-2, with unresolved D. Per germline, CDR1 SQVTM and CDR2 ANQGSEA. Trimming removed 2 bases from V and 8 bases from J, with 12 bases in between. This CDR3 spans 13 amino acids. CDR3 DNA: TGCAGCGTTGAAATTTCTGCGCTGGGGGAGCTGTTTTTT. It translates to CSVEISALGELFF.

This clonotype has more than one count but fewer than ten. The rearrangement joins TRBV18 to TRBJ1-5; a weak D match, TRBD1 (5 bases). V gave up 2 bases and J gave up 6 bases, with 14 bases separating them. The CDR3 has 15 residues. Germline V gene sequence: CDR1 KGHSH, CDR2 LQKENI. The CDR3 DNA sequence: TGTGCCAGCTCACCAGAAACCCGGGGCAGTCAGCCCCAGCATTTT. This gives the protein CASSPETRGSQPQHF.

The genes are TRBV6-6 and TRBJ2-5; TRBD2 aligns across 14 bases. This CDR3 is built from 14 residues. Germline CDR1 MNHNY, CDR2 SVGAGI (reference sequence). CDR3 DNA: TGTGCGAGCGGACTAGCGGGGGGCCAAGAGACCCAGTACTTC. Its translation is CASGLAGGQETQYF.

This clonotype was counted at least ten times. The V and J genes are TRBV5-5 and TRBJ2-5; no reliable D call. CDR1 is SGHKS, CDR2 YYEKEE, per germline (reference sequence). The CDR3 runs to 13 residues. V lost 2 bases and J 7 bases, leaving 12 bases between the germline ends. This CDR3 reads CASSFRPVGTQYF. The CDR3, as DNA: TGTGCCAGCAGCTTTCGACCAGTGGGGACCCAGTACTTC.

This clonotype has at least ten counts. V and J are TRBV14 and TRBJ2-2; 7 bases are shared with TRBD2. CDR3 length: 17 amino acids. With 1 base clipped from V and 6 bases from J, the junction kept 11 bases outside the gene matches. CDR1 is SGHDN, CDR2 FVKESK, per germline. The CDR3 DNA is TGTGCCAGCAGCCAAGGGAACCAAGCGGGAAGGCCCGGGGAGCTGTTTTTT. This codes for CASSQGNQAGRPGELFF.

This clonotype was counted ten times or more. V and J are TRBV7-9 and TRBJ2-5; D ambiguous. Trimming stripped 2 bases from V and 5 bases from J, with 6 bases between. The CDR3 loop spans 12 amino acids. Germline V gives CDR1 SEHNR, CDR2 FQNEAQ (reference sequence). This CDR3 is CASSLSDETQYF. CDR3 in DNA: TGTGCCAGCAGCTTATCTGATGAGACCCAGTACTTC.

A few counts support this clonotype. V and J are TRBV10-1 and TRBJ2-7; perhaps TRBD2 as D (6 bases). V lost 0 bases and J lost 2, with 11 bases in between. The CDR3 is 15 residues long. Germline-derived CDR1 and CDR2 are WNHNN and SYGVQD (reference sequence). DNA for the CDR3: TGCGCCAGCAGTGAGTCAGAGGAGGGTACCTACGAGCAGTACTTC. The encoded protein is CASSESEEGTYEQYF.

This clonotype was detected ten times or more. The gene calls are TRBV9 and TRBJ2-7; maybe TRBD2 (6 bases). This CDR3 has 13 residues. The germline V and J ends were trimmed by 0 bases and 5 bases, with 9 bases remaining between them. Germline CDR1 is SGDLS and CDR2 is YYNGEE. The CDR3 loop reads CASSVVGEDEQYF. In nucleotides, the CDR3 is TGTGCCAGCAGCGTAGTAGGGGAGGACGAGCAGTACTTC.

The chain uses TRBV11-2 and TRBJ2-1; no reliable D call. The CDR3 is 14 residues long. Deletions cut 0 bases from V and 5 bases from J, with 8 bases between. Looked up from germline, CDR1 is SGHAT and CDR2 is FQNNGV. DNA of the CDR3: TGTGCCAGCAGCTTAGATCTGTGGGACAATGAGCAGTTCTTC. Translated, it gives CASSLDLWDNEQFF.

This rearrangement joins TRBV2 to TRBJ2-2, with D perhaps matching TRBD2 (5 bases). The V end lost 5 bases, the J end lost 2 bases, and 9 bases lay between the germline ends. CDR1 is SNHLY, CDR2 FYNNEI, per germline. The CDR3 is made up of 14 amino acids. The CDR3 sequence is CASSWTVNTGELFF. Written as DNA, the CDR3 is TGTGCCAGCAGTTGGACTGTAAACACCGGGGAGCTGTTTTTT.

The J gene is TRBJ1-1, the V gene TRBV19; no reliable D call. Germline lookup yields CDR1 LNHDA and CDR2 SQIVND (reference sequence). The CDR3 totals 15 residues. V lost 1 base and J 1 base, leaving 10 bases between the germline ends. This CDR3 reads CASSIVAGGNTEAFF. The CDR3, as DNA: TGTGCCAGTAGTATAGTGGCAGGTGGGAACACTGAAGCTTTCTTT.